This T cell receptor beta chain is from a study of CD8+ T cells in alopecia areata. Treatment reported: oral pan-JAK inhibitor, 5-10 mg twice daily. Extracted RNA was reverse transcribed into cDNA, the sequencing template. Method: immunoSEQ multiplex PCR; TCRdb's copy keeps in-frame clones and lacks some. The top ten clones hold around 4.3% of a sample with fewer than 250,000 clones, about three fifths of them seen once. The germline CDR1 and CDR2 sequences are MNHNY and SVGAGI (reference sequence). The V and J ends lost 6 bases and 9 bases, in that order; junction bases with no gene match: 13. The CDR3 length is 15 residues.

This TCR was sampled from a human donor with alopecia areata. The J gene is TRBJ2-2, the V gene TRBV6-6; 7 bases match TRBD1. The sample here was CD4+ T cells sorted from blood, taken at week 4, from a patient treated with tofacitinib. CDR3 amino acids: CASSYTGAAPRELFF. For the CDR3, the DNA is TGTGCCAGCAGCTATACAGGGGCGGCCCCCCGGGAGCTGTTTTTT.